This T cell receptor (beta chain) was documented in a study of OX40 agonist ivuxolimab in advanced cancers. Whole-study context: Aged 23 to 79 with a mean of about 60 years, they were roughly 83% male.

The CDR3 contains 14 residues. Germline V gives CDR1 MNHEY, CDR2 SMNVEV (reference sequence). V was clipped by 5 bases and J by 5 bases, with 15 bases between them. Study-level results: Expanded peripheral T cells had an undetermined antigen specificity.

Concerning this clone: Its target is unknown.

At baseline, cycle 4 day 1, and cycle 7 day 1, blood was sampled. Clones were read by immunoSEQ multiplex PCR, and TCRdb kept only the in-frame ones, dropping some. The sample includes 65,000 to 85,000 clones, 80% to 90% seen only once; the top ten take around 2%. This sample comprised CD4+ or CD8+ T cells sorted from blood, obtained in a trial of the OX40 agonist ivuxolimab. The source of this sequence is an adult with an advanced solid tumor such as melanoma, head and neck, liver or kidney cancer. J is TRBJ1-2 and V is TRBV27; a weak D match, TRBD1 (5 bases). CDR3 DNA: TGTGCCAGCAGTGCAAACGGGGGGAGGTATGGCTACACCTTC. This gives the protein CASSANGGRYGYTF.